These T cell receptor beta chains were read from a single sample in a study of response to subunit inactivated influenza vaccine. TCRdb processed the RT-PCR reads anew with MiXCR; each CDR3 protein has one entry. The repertoire holds fewer than 750,000 distinct CDR3 sequences, with approximately 14% as singletons. The sequencing used PBMCs from blood, collected approximately 12 days after vaccination. The origin of the receptors is a man aged 50-60 years who received an inactivated influenza vaccine. The CDR3 runs from the conserved cysteine through the conserved F or W. D genes are given only for firm matches. Not every row has a clone size; where given, it reads once, few, many or a size class.

j_call d_call v_call clone_size cdr3_aa cdr3_nt
TRBJ1-4 . TRBV12-3/TRBV12-4 . CASSPLINEKLFF TGTGCCAGCAGTCCCCTCATTAATGAAAAACTGTTTTTT
TRBJ2-1 . TRBV12-3/TRBV12-4 few CASSMVGEQFF TGTGCCAGCAGTATGGTAGGTGAGCAGTTCTTC
TRBJ2-1 TRBD2 TRBV6-2/TRBV6-3 few CASSYRGGQHNEQFF TGTGCCAGCAGTTACCGGGGGGGGCAGCACAATGAGCAGTTCTTC
TRBJ1-5 . TRBV30 few CAWSGTDSNQPQHF TGTGCCTGGAGTGGGACGGATAGCAATCAGCCCCAGCATTTT
TRBJ2-1 . TRBV6-5 . CASSSGGLKYNEQFF TGTGCCAGCAGTTCCGGGGGGCTAAAATACAATGAGCAGTTCTTC
TRBJ1-5 TRBD1 TRBV5-4 . CASSKDRADQPQHF TGTGCCAGCAGCAAGGACAGGGCGGATCAGCCCCAGCATTTT
TRBJ2-2 . TRBV5-1 . CASSLMGAYTGELFF TGCGCCAGCAGCTTGATGGGGGCATACACCGGGGAGCTGTTTTTT
TRBJ2-7 . TRBV9 few CASSEGGLSEQYF TGTGCCAGCAGCGAGGGCGGTCTGAGTGAGCAGTACTTC
TRBJ2-7 . TRBV12-3/TRBV12-4 . CASSKPGKATYEQYF TGTGCCAGCAGTAAACCGGGCAAAGCCACCTACGAGCAGTACTTC
TRBJ1-4 . TRBV20-1 . CSALAATNEKLFF TGCAGTGCCCTGGCTGCAACTAATGAAAAACTGTTTTTT
TRBJ2-7 TRBD1 TRBV5-1 few CASSLDPGTGANEQYF TGCGCCAGCAGCTTAGACCCGGGGACAGGGGCCAACGAGCAGTACTTC
TRBJ2-7 . TRBV5-1 . CASSLAGGVEQYF TGCGCCAGCAGCTTGGCCGGCGGGGTCGAGCAGTACTTC
TRBJ1-5 TRBD1 TRBV12-3/TRBV12-4 few CASSLRDRGEPQHF TGTGCCAGCAGTTTGAGGGACAGGGGAGAGCCCCAGCATTTT
TRBJ2-5 . TRBV18 . CASSLSGEGKTQYF TGTGCCAGCTCTCTTAGCGGAGAGGGGAAGACCCAGTACTTC
TRBJ2-7 TRBD2 TRBV12-3/TRBV12-4 . CASSLWRGGPGEQYF TGTGCCAGCAGTTTATGGCGGGGGGGTCCCGGCGAGCAGTACTTC
TRBJ1-4 TRBD1 TRBV28 few CATKTGGSANEKLFF TGTGCCACCAAAACAGGGGGATCAGCTAATGAAAAACTGTTTTTT
TRBJ2-7 . TRBV5-5 . CASSLGSLFLEQYF TGTGCCAGCAGCTTGGGTAGCCTTTTTCTCGAGCAGTACTTC
TRBJ2-7 . TRBV4-3 . CASSQEPAGYEQYF TGCGCCAGCAGCCAAGAGCCAGCGGGCTACGAGCAGTACTTC
TRBJ2-3 . TRBV7-9 . CASSLGTVRADTQYF TGTGCCAGCAGCTTAGGAACTGTCAGGGCAGATACGCAGTATTTT
TRBJ1-3 TRBD1 TRBV20-1 . CSAEPDRGGNTIYF TGCAGTGCCGAACCGGACAGGGGTGGAAACACCATATATTTT
TRBJ2-1 TRBD1 TRBV7-6 . CASSLDSGTGGKEQFF TGTGCCAGCAGCTTAGACTCCGGGACAGGGGGCAAGGAGCAGTTCTTC
TRBJ2-6 . TRBV10-3 . CAIAPREIRSGANVLTF TGTGCCATCGCGCCCAGGGAAATACGGTCTGGGGCCAACGTCCTGACTTTC
TRBJ2-1 TRBD2 TRBV27 . CASRYRGTSGHPYNEQFF TGTGCCAGCCGATACCGCGGGACTAGCGGGCACCCCTACAATGAGCAGTTCTTC
TRBJ2-7 TRBD1 TRBV6-2/TRBV6-3 few CASRYRTGSIWLF TGTGCCAGCAGATATCGGACAGGGAGTATATGGCTGTTC
TRBJ2-7 TRBD2 TRBV18 . CASSPGGSRNEQYF TGTGCCAGCTCACCGGGCGGGAGTAGAAACGAGCAGTACTTC